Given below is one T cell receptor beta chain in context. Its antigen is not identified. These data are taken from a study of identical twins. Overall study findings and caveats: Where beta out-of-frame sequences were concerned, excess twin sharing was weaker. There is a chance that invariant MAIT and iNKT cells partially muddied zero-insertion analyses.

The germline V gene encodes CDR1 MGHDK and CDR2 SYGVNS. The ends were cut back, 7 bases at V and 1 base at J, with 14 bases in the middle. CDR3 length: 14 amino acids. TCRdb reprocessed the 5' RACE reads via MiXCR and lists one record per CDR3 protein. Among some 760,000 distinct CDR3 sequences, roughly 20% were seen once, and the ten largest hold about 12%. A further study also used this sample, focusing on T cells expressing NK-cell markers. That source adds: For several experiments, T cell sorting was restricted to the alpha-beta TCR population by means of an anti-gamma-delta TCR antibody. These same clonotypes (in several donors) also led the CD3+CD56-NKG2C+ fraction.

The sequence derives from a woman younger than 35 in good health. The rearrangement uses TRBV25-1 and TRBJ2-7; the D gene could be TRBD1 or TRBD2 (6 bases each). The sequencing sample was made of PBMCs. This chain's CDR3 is CASTRGDLSYEQYF. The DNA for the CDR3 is TGTGCCAGCACGAGGGGGGACTTGTCCTACGAGCAGTACTTC.